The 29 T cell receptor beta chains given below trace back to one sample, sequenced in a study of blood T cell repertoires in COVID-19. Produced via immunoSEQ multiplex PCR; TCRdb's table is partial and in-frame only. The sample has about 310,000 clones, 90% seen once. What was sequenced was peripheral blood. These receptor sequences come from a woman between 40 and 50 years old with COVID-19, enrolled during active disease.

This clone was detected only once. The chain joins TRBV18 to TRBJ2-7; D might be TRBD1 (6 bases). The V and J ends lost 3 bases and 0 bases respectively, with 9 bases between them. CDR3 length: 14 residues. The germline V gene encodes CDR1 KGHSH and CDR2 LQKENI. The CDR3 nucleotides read TGTGCCAGCTCACCCAGGGGCAACTCCTACGAGCAGTACTTC. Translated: CASSPRGNSYEQYF.

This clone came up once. The CDR3 sequence: CASSLSPYNEQFF. CDR3 sequence (DNA): TGTGCCAGCAGTTTATCTCCCTACAATGAGCAGTTCTTC. V gene TRBV28 combines with J gene TRBJ2-1; D is unclear. Trimming pared 1 base from V and 2 bases from J, leaving 3 bases between. The germline CDR1 and CDR2 sequences are MDHEN and SYDVKM. The CDR3 is made up of 13 amino acids.

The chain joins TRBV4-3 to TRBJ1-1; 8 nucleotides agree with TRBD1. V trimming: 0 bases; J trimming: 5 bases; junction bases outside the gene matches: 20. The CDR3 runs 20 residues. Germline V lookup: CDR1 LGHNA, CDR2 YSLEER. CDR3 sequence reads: CASSQDGAGGPAAGMTEAFF. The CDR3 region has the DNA TGCGCCAGCAGCCAAGATGGTGCAGGGGGCCCCGCAGCCGGGATGACTGAAGCTTTCTTT.

The CDR3, as DNA: TGCGCCAGCAGCCAAGATACAGGGGTGGGACTAGGTATCTATGAGCAGTTCTTC. It is translated as CASSQDTGVGLGIYEQFF. V gene TRBV4-3 combines with J gene TRBJ2-1; D might be TRBD2 (8 bases). The CDR3 consists of 18 residues. Germline lookup yields CDR1 LGHNA and CDR2 YSLEER. V shed 0 bases and J shed 8 bases, with 23 bases lying between them.

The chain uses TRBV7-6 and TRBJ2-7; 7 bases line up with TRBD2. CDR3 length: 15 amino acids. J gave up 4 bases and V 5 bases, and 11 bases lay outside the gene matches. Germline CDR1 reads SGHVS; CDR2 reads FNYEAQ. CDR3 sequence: CASSQTRGRGYEQYF. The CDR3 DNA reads TGTGCCAGCAGCCAAACGCGGGGGAGGGGATACGAGCAGTACTTC.

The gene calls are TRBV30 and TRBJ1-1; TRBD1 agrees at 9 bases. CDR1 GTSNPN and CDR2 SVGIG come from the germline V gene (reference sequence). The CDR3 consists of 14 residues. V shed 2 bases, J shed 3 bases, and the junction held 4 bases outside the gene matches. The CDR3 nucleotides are TGTGCCTGGAGTCACAGGGGGCCGGACACTGAAGCTTTCTTT. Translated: CAWSHRGPDTEAFF.

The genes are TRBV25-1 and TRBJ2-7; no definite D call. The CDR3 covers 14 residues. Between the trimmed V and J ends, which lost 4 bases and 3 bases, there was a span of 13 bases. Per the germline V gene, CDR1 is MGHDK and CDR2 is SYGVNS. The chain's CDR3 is CASSGPQFSYEQYF. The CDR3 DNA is TGTGCCAGCAGTGGTCCACAGTTCAGCTACGAGCAGTACTTC.

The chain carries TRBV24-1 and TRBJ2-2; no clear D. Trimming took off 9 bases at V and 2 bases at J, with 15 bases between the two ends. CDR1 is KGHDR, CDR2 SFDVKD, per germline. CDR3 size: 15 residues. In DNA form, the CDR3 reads TGTGCCACCCAAGCGTGGTCTCCAAACACCGGGGAGCTGTTTTTT. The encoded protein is CATQAWSPNTGELFF.

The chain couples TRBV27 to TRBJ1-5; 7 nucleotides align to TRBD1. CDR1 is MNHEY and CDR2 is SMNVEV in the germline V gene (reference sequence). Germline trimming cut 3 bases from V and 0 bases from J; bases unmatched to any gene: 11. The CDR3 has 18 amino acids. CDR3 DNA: TGTGCCAGCAGTTTGGACAAGACAGGGAGTTATAGCAATCAGCCCCAGCATTTT. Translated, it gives CASSLDKTGSYSNQPQHF.

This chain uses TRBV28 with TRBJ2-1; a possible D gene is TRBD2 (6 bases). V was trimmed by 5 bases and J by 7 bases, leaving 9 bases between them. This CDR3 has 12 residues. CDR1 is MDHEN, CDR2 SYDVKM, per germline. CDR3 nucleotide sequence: TGTGCCAGCAGTCCCGCGGGGAATGAGCAGTTCTTC. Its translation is CASSPAGNEQFF. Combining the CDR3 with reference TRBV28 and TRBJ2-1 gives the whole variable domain DVKVTQSSRYLVKRTGEKVFLECVQDMDHENMFWYRQDPGLGLRLIYFSYDVKMKEKGDIPEGYSVSREKKERFSLILESASTNQTSMYLCASSPAGNEQFFGPGTRLTVL.

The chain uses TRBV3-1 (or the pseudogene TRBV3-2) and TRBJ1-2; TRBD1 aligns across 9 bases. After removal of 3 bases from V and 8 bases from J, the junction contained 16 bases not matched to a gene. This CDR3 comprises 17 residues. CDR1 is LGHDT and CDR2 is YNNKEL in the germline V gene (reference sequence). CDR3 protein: CASSHILRAGTGNGYTF. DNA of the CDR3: TGTGCCAGCAGCCACATCTTACGTGCCGGGACAGGGAACGGCTACACCTTC.

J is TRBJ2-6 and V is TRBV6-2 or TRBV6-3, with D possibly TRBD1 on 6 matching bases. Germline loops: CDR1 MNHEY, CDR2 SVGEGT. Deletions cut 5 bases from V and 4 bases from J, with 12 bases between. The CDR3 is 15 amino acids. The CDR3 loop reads CASSKGVEGANVLTF. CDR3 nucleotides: TGTGCCAGCAGTAAGGGGGTGGAGGGGGCCAACGTCCTGACTTTC.

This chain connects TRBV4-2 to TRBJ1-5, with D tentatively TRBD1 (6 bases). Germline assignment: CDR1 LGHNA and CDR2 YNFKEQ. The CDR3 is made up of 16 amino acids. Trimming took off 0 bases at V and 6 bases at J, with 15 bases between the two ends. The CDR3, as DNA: TGTGCCAGCAGCCAAGAGGGGGCGCTTGTAGGTCAGCCCCAGCATTTT. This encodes CASSQEGALVGQPQHF.

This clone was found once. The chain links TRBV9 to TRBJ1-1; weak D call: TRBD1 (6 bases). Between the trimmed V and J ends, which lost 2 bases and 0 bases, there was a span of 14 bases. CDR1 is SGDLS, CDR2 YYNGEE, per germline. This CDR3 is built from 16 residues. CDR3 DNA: TGTGCCAGCAGCGTGGGGGCGGAGGTCATGAACACTGAAGCTTTCTTT. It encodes CASSVGAEVMNTEAFF.

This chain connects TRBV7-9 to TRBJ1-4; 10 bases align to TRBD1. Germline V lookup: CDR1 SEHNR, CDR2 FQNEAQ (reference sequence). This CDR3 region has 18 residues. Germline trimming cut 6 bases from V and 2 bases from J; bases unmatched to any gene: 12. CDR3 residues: CASSHRDRGTRTNEKLFF. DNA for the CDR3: TGTGCCAGCAGTCACCGGGACAGGGGTACTAGGACTAATGAAAAACTGTTTTTT.

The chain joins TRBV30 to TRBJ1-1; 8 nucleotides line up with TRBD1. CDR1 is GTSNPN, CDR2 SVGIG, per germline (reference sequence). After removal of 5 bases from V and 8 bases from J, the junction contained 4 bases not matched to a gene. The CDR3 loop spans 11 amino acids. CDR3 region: CAWGDRGEAFF. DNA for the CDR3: TGTGCCTGGGGCGACAGGGGAGAAGCTTTCTTT.

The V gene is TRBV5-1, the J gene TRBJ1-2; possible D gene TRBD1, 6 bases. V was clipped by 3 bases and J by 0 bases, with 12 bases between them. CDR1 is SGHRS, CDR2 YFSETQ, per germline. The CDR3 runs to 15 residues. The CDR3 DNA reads TGCGCCAGCAGCTCACAGGGCGCGGCTAACTATGGCTACACCTTC. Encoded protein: CASSSQGAANYGYTF.

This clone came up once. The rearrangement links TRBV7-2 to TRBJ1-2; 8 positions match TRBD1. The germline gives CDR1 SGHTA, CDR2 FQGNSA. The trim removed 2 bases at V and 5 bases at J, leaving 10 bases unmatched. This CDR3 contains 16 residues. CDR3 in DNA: TGTGCCAGCAGCTTAACCGACAGGGGTGCCGCATATGGCTACACCTTC. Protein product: CASSLTDRGAAYGYTF.

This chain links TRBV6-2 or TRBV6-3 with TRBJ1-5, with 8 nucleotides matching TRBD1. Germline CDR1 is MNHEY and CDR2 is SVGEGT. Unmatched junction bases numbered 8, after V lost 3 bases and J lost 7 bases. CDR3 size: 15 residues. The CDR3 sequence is CASSYLATGAQPQHF. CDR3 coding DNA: TGTGCCAGCAGTTATTTAGCGACAGGGGCGCAGCCCCAGCATTTT.

CDR3 sequence: CASSSGTARYEQYF. Written as DNA, the CDR3 is TGCGCCAGCAGCTCCGGGACAGCCAGGTACGAGCAGTACTTC. V is TRBV5-1 and J is TRBJ2-7; 7 bases are a match to TRBD1. This CDR3 comprises 14 residues. Trimming cost V 3 bases and J 4 bases; bases outside gene matches: 7. Germline assignment: CDR1 SGHRS and CDR2 YFSETQ.

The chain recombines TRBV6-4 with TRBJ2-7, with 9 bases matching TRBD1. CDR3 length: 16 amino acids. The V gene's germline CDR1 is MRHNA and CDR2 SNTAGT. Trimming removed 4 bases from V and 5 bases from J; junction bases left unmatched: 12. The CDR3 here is CASSALPGQGGNEQYF. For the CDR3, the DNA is TGTGCCAGCAGTGCCCTTCCGGGACAGGGTGGCAACGAGCAGTACTTC.

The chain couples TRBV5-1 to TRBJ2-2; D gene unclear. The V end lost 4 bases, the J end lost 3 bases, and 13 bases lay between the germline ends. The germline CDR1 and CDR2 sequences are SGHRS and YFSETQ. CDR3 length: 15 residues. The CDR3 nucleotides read TGCGCCAGCAGCCCGGAGAGCATCTACACCGGGGAGCTGTTTTTT. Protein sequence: CASSPESIYTGELFF.

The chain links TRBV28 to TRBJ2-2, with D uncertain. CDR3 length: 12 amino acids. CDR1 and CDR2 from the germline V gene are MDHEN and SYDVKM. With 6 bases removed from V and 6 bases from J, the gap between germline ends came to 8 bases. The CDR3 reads CASRYNPGELFF. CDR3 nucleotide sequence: TGTGCCAGCAGATACAACCCCGGGGAGCTGTTTTTT.

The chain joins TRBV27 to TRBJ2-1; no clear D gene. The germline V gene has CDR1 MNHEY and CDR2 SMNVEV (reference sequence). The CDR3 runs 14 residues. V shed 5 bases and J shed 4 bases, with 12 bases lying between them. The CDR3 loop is CASSPLWRYNEQFF. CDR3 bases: TGTGCCAGCAGTCCCCTATGGCGGTACAATGAGCAGTTCTTC.

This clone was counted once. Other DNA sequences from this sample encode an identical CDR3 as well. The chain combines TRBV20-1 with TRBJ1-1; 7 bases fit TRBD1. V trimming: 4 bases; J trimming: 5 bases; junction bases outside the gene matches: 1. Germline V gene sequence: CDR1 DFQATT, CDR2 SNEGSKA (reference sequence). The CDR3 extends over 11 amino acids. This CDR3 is CSATDRTEAFF. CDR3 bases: TGCAGTGCTACGGACAGGACTGAAGCTTTCTTT.

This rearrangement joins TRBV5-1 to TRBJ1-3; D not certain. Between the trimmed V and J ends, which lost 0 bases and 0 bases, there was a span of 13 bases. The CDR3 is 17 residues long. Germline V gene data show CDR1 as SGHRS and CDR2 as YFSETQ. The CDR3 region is CASSLDELASSGNTIYF. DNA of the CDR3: TGCGCCAGCAGCTTGGATGAGCTCGCCTCCTCTGGAAACACCATATATTTT.

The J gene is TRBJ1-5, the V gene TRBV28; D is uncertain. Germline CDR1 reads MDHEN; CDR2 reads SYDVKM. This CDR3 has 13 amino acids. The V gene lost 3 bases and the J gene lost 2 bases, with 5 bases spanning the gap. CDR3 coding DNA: TGTGCCAGCAGTTTCGCAGGCAATCAGCCCCAGCATTTT. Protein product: CASSFAGNQPQHF.

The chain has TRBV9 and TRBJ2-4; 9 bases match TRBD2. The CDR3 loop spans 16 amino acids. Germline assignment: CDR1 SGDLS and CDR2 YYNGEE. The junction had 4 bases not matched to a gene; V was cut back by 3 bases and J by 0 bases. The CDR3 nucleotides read TGTGCCAGCAGCGCTAGCGGGGCACTAGCCAAAAACATTCAGTACTTC. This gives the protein CASSASGALAKNIQYF. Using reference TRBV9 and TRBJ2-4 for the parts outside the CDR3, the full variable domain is DSGVTQTPKHLITATGQRVTLRCSPRSGDLSVYWYQQSLDQGLQFLIQYYNGEERAKGNILERFSAQQFPDLHSELNLSSLELGDSALYFCASSASGALAKNIQYFGAGTRLSVL.

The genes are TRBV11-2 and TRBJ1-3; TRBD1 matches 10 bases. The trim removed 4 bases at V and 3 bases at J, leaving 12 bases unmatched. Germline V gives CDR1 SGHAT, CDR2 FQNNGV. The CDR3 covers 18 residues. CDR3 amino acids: CASSSIRGQGVRGNTIYF. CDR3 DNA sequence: TGTGCCAGCAGCTCGATCCGTGGACAGGGGGTTCGTGGAAACACCATATATTTT.